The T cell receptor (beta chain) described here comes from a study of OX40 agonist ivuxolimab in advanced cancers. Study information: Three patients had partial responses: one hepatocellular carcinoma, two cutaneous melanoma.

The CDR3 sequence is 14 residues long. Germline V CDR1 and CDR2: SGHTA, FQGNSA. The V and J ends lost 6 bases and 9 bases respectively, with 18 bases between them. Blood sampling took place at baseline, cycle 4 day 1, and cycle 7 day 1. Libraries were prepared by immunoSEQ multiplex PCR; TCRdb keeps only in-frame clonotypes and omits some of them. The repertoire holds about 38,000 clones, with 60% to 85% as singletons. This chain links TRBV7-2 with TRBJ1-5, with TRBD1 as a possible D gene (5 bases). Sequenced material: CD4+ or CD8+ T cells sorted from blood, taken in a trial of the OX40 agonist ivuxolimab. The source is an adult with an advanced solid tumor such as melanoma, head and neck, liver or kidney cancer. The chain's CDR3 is CASRTDARGGPQHF. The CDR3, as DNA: TGTGCCAGCAGAACCGACGCGCGGGGGGGGCCCCAGCATTTT.